The entry that follows covers one T cell receptor beta chain sequence. This clonotype came up many times. Its antigen is not yet known. Nothing much larger sits one base from this clone, and base qualities are not available. The record originates from a study of T cells in Graves' hyperthyroidism and ophthalmopathy (dated by TCRdb to between 2018 and 2021). About the full investigation: Peripheral blood samples were taken at the time of initial diagnosis, prior to any treatment. A discovery cohort of roughly 100 patients, 43 with Graves' ophthalmopathy and under 60 with stable Graves' hyperthyroidism, was used to find distinguishing TCR V-J signatures. Prospective prediction of ophthalmopathy was tested in an independent validation cohort of some 19 hyperthyroidism patients and approximately 17 patients who later progressed to ophthalmopathy. The approximately 98 discovery patients were randomly divided into training and test sets at a 7:3 ratio. The study also compared thyroid tissue and blood T-cell repertoires from several Graves' hyperthyroidism patients. After blood sampling, hyperthyroidism patients were treated with methimazole at a starting dose of 30 mg daily, and ophthalmopathy patients were treated with high-dose intravenous methylprednisolone. The paper reports TCR Vbeta CDR3 sequencing of 130 to 150 peripheral blood samples: 43 ophthalmopathy, fewer than 80 hyperthyroidism and approximately 17 progressor patients. Study-wide findings and limitations: No statistical method was used to fix the sample size in advance, and group allocation was not hidden from the investigators. A 13 V-J signature model separated ophthalmopathy from stable hyperthyroidism, with over 85% sensitivity and about 81% specificity in cross-validation and 80%/75% in testing. Blood samples also contained most of the expanded thyroid clonotypes (frequency above 0.001), which suggests that blood repertoires may reflect thyroid immune responses. In validation, the model predicted progression to ophthalmopathy a median of roughly six months before onset, with about 64% sensitivity and 72.22% specificity.

Reading from cysteine to phenylalanine, the CDR3 counts 11 amino acids. Only CDR3 DNA is held: 33 bases, read in frame from base 1. The germline V gene (reference sequence) supplies CDR1 LNHDA and CDR2 SQIVND. The V and J ends are trimmed by 5 bases and 2 bases, leaving 3 bases between them. A patient counted as having stable Graves' hyperthyroidism if no progression to ophthalmopathy occurred over 18 months of follow-up. Hyperthyroidism patients were newly diagnosed, had a disease duration of under 2 months, and were aged 18 to 65 years. Any patient with an uncontrolled infection, another autoimmune disease, pregnancy or lactation was excluded. Diagnoses relied on clinical symptoms, serum thyroxine and TRAb, thyroid ultrasound and orbital computed tomography. PBMCs were separated from around 9.1 ml of fresh peripheral blood using Ficoll-Paque density gradient centrifugation. Total RNA was extracted with Trizol reagent, and quality was checked on an Agilent 2100 Bioanalyzer.

The TCR beta CDR3 regions were amplified from the RNA transcripts. A first-round RT-PCR of the TCR CDR3 used the HTBI primer set with the Qiagen OneStep RT-PCR kit. A second multiplex PCR round built the libraries, followed by size selection and purification. The libraries were sequenced on an Illumina HiSeq2000 using paired-end 100 bp reads. On the study's bioinformatics: SOAPnuke was used to process the raw data, throwing out any read that contained adapters or uncalled bases, had a mean Phred below 15, or lacked an exact constant-primer or identifier match. COPE v1.2.5 was used to merge the high-quality paired reads, and each unique nucleotide sequence was defined as a clonotype. MiTCR v1.1 was used to align the clonotypes against IMGT TRBV, TRBD and TRBJ reference segments. The analysis included only V-J combinations with a frequency above 0.0001, which together covered approximately 99% of the repertoires. The TCS score was defined as F50 (clonal expansion) divided by E x V (chaos), with BLOSUM62-based TCRdist calculated between CDR3 peptides within each V-J. Welch's t-statistics and random forest reduced 450 to 600 V-J features to about 13, which were used in a naive Bayes classifier (R e1071). TCRdb ran its own pipeline on the public reads, namely fastp trimming at Q25 and MiXCR clone calling, and kept in-frame beta chains. Each entry is one CDR3 protein sequence, shown with its most common DNA and genes. The authors' filters were not applied to this entry. The sample data list 94,000 or so distinct CDR3 sequences, and around 50% of these were observed just once. In total, the top ten clones hold roughly 29% of the sample.

This receptor was identified in a woman in her 40s with Graves' hyperthyroidism. Sequencing was done on a sample of blood. The chain couples TRBV19 to TRBJ1-1; the D gene lacks a confident call. In nucleotide form, the sequence is TGTGCCAGTAGTCAAAACACTGAAGCTTTCTTT. Its translation is CASSQNTEAFF.